This T cell receptor beta chain was identified in a study of blood T cell repertoires in COVID-19. Whole-study context: The study drew acute and convalescent COVID-19 samples from the United States, Italy and Spain. PBMCs, B-cell-depleted T cells, or T cells were the source of the cDNA or gDNA that made up the material.

Under the authors' procedure: Researchers report that nucleated cell counts were estimated from reference gene primer amplification. The table came from immunoSEQ multiplex PCR; TCRdb's copy has only in-frame clones and leaves some out. The DNA gave D and trimming, while V, J and clone size come from that table. The sample has over 70,000 clones, 85% to 95% seen once; the top ten hold about 2.5%. The CDR3 totals 12 residues. The V end was cut by 4 bases, the J end by 3 bases, with 7 bases between. Germline CDR1 is SNHLY and CDR2 is FYNNEI. The specimen sequenced was peripheral blood. This sequence originates from a human donor with active COVID-19. The donor label of this sample is uncertain. V usage is TRBV2 and J usage is TRBJ2-7, with D perhaps matching TRBD1 (5 bases). The CDR3 DNA is TGTGCCAGCAGTGTGACAGACTACGAGCAGTACTTC. Its protein is CASSVTDYEQYF.